The next 32 T cell receptor beta chains were all read from a single sample in a study of CD8+CD57+ T cells in acquired aplastic anemia. Genomic DNA, serving as template, underwent TCR beta VDJ and CDR3 profiling. One entry per CDR3 protein results from TCRdb running MiXCR on the reads. The sample carries 68,000 or so distinct CDR3 sequences, 50% to 55% recorded once. The sample consisted of sorted CD4+, CD8+, or CD8+CD57+ T cells (not recorded which) from PBMCs. These TCRs come from a human donor in good health, serving as a control.

In this sample, this clonotype turned up many times. The rearrangement links TRBV4-1 to TRBJ1-6; D remains ambiguous. Germline V gives CDR1 MGHRA, CDR2 YSYEKL. V lost 0 bases, J lost 14 bases, and 17 bases lay in between. The CDR3 length is 15 residues. CDR3 in amino acids: CASSQDFGGTPALHF. CDR3 sequence (DNA): TGCGCCAGCAGCCAAGATTTCGGCGGCACACCAGCCCTCCACTTT.

This clonotype has ten or more counts. The chain combines TRBV30 with TRBJ1-3; D call uncertain. V shed 3 bases and J shed 0 bases, with 6 bases lying between them. Germline-derived CDR1 and CDR2 are GTSNPN and SVGIG (reference sequence). The CDR3 consists of 13 residues. The CDR3 reads CAWRRDSGNTIYF. The DNA of the CDR3 is TGTGCCTGGAGAAGAGACTCTGGAAACACCATATATTTT.

The table lists this clonotype with many counts. The chain combines TRBV6-1 with TRBJ2-7; TRBD1 matches at 7 bases. Unmatched junction bases numbered 6, after V lost 7 bases and J lost 0 bases. Germline V lookup: CDR1 MNHNS, CDR2 SASEGT. The CDR3 is made up of 14 amino acids. The CDR3 DNA sequence: TGTGCCAGCATCCCGACAGGGTACTCCTACGAGCAGTACTTC. As protein: CASIPTGYSYEQYF.

This clonotype was picked up a small number of times. The CDR3 DNA reads as TGCAGTGCTAGCGCAGGGCTCGAGCAGTACGTC. Protein: CSASAGLEQYV. The chain has TRBV20-1 and TRBJ2-7; possibly TRBD1 for D (5 bases). Trimming shortened V by 3 bases and J by 6 bases, and 9 bases separated the two germline ends. The germline gives CDR1 DFQATT, CDR2 SNEGSKA (reference sequence). The CDR3 consists of 11 residues.

This clonotype was observed at least ten times. J is TRBJ2-7 and V is TRBV28; 11 bases align to TRBD2. Germline values: CDR1 MDHEN, CDR2 SYDVKM. V shed 5 bases, J shed 6 bases, and the junction held 3 bases outside the gene matches. The CDR3 extends over 13 amino acids. CDR3 bases: TGTGCCAGCAGTCTAGCGGGAGGATCCGAGCAGTACTTC. Its protein product is CASSLAGGSEQYF.

This clonotype was recorded many times. The chain's CDR3 is CAWKHTGFLYEQYF. The DNA for the CDR3 is TGTGCCTGGAAACATACCGGTTTTCTCTACGAGCAGTACTTC. The rearrangement links TRBV30 to TRBJ2-7; D is uncertain. The CDR3 sequence is 14 residues long. From germline, CDR1 is GTSNPN and CDR2 SVGIG (reference sequence). Trimming removed 4 bases from V and 3 bases from J, with 16 bases in between.

The chain couples TRBV10-3 to TRBJ1-1; D is perhaps TRBD1 (6 bases). The CDR3 has 14 residues. Trimming cost V 4 bases and J 7 bases, with 16 bases left between them. Germline CDR1 reads ENHRY; CDR2 reads SYGVKD. In DNA form, the CDR3 reads TGTGCCATCAGTGGGCTAGCGGAACAGGGTGAAGCTTTCTTT. It is translated as CAISGLAEQGEAFF.

This clonotype occurred a few times. The J gene is TRBJ2-3, the V gene TRBV7-2; D is perhaps TRBD1 (6 bases). V lost 5 bases and J 5 bases, leaving 8 bases between the germline ends. Germline CDR1 and CDR2: SGHTA and FQGNSA. This CDR3 has 12 residues. The CDR3 DNA sequence: TGTGCCAGCAGCAAACAGGGAGATACGCAGTATTTT. Protein: CASSKQGDTQYF.

The chain couples TRBV20-1 to TRBJ2-3; weak D call: TRBD1 (7 bases). There are 16 residues in the CDR3. Trimming shortened V by 6 bases and J by 2 bases, and 21 bases separated the two germline ends. Germline lookup yields CDR1 DFQATT and CDR2 SNEGSKA (reference sequence). As DNA, the CDR3 is TGCAGTGCCAGGGGGGCCTTAAACCCATCCACAGATACGCAGTATTTT. Translation gives CSARGALNPSTDTQYF.

This clonotype was detected ten times or more. The genes are TRBV6-1 and TRBJ1-6; D gene unclear. V was trimmed by 6 bases and J by 9 bases, leaving 12 bases between them. CDR3 length: 13 residues. Germline assignment: CDR1 MNHNS and CDR2 SASEGT. The CDR3 nucleotides read TGTGCCAGCAGCCCTTACGTTGGTTCACCCCTCCACTTT. Its protein product is CASSPYVGSPLHF.

The chain links TRBV12-3 or TRBV12-4 to TRBJ1-2, with D perhaps TRBD1 (5 bases). This CDR3 has 14 amino acids. V was clipped by 7 bases and J by 4 bases, with 16 bases between them. The CDR3 sequence is CASTRRGDPYGYTF. In DNA form, the CDR3 reads TGTGCCAGCACCCGTAGGGGCGACCCCTATGGCTACACCTTC.

The chain combines TRBV7-9 with TRBJ1-2, with a tentative D call TRBD1 (6 bases). Trimming left V 3 bases short and J 6 bases short, with 8 bases between. Looked up from germline, CDR1 is SEHNR and CDR2 is FQNEAQ (reference sequence). CDR3 size: 12 residues. DNA of the CDR3: TGTGCCAGCAGCTTTAACAGGGATGGCTACACCTTC. Protein product: CASSFNRDGYTF. Supplemented by reference TRBV7-9 and TRBJ1-2, the full variable domain reads DTGVSQNPRHKITKRGQNVTFRCDPISEHNRLYWYRQTLGQGPEFLTYFQNEAQLEKSRLLSDRFSAERPKGSFSTLEIQRTEQGDSAMYLCASSFNRDGYTFGSGTRLTVV.

The genes are TRBV4-2 and TRBJ1-6; unclear D gene. Germline V gene data show CDR1 as LGHNA and CDR2 as YNFKEQ. The CDR3 has 16 amino acids. The V and J ends lost 11 bases and 0 bases respectively, with 17 bases between them. In DNA form, the CDR3 reads TGTGCCGGCCGCCCCCCTCTGAGCTCCTATAATTCACCCCTCCACTTT. Amino acid sequence: CAGRPPLSSYNSPLHF.

This clonotype was counted only a few times. The V gene is TRBV15, the J gene TRBJ1-4; D is unresolved. In germline, CDR1 is LNHNV, CDR2 YYDKDF (reference sequence). CDR3 length: 13 amino acids. With 0 bases removed from V and 14 bases from J, the gap between germline ends came to 13 bases. Written as DNA, the CDR3 is TGTGCCACCAGCAGAGACCCGGCCGGTTGGCTGTTTTTT. It yields the protein CATSRDPAGWLFF.

The V call is TRBV29-1, the J call TRBJ1-5, with D possibly being TRBD1 (6 bases). The CDR3 is 13 residues long. Trimming shortened V by 4 bases and J by 5 bases, and 12 bases separated the two germline ends. CDR1 and CDR2 from the germline V gene are SQVTM and ANQGSEA. CDR3 sequence reads: CSVAGAADQPQHF. The CDR3, as DNA: TGCAGCGTTGCGGGGGCTGCCGATCAGCCCCAGCATTTT.

The V and J genes are TRBV10-2 and TRBJ1-6; the D gene is possibly TRBD1 (5 bases). In germline, CDR1 is WSHSY, CDR2 SAAADI. The CDR3 has 15 amino acids. Between the trimmed V and J ends, which lost 4 bases and 3 bases, there was a span of 10 bases. The CDR3 nucleotides are TGCGCCAGCAGTGGAGGGGACGGCTATAATTCACCCCTCCACTTT. Residues: CASSGGDGYNSPLHF.

The chain couples TRBV15 to TRBJ2-7; 7 bases fit TRBD2. J was trimmed by 2 bases and V by 5 bases; bases with no gene match: 6. Germline lookup yields CDR1 LNHNV and CDR2 YYDKDF (reference sequence). CDR3 length equals 14 residues. DNA of the CDR3: TGTGCCACCAGCTTAAATAGCGGGCCCTACGAGCAGTACTTC. Its translation is CATSLNSGPYEQYF. The complete variable domain, with remaining parts taken from reference TRBV15 and TRBJ2-7, reads DAMVIQNPRYQVTQFGKPVTLSCSQTLNHNVMYWYQQKSSQAPKLLFHYYDKDFNNEADTPDNFQSRRPNTSFCFLDIRSPGLGDTAMYLCATSLNSGPYEQYFGPGTRLTVT.

The chain combines TRBV20-1 with TRBJ1-6; unclear D gene. Germline V gene data show CDR1 as DFQATT and CDR2 as SNEGSKA (reference sequence). This CDR3 has 16 amino acids. The V end lost 0 bases, the J end lost 7 bases, and 16 bases lay between the germline ends. This CDR3 is CSARDHRLLGNSPLHF. In DNA form, the CDR3 reads TGCAGTGCTAGAGATCATAGGTTACTGGGGAATTCACCCCTCCACTTT.

The J gene is TRBJ2-1, the V gene TRBV10-3, with 8 bases identical to TRBD2. The germline CDR1 and CDR2 sequences are ENHRY and SYGVKD. This CDR3 is built from 15 residues. V dropped 0 bases and J dropped 2; count of bases not matched to a gene: 0. CDR3 protein: CAISESREAYNEQFF. The CDR3 bases are TGTGCCATCAGTGAGTCGCGGGAGGCCTACAATGAGCAGTTCTTC.

The chain combines TRBV29-1 with TRBJ1-1, with 7 bases fitting TRBD1. The junction had 5 bases not matched to a gene; V was cut back by 6 bases and J by 4 bases. Germline V CDR1 and CDR2: SQVTM, ANQGSEA. This CDR3 is 12 amino acids long. As DNA, the CDR3 is TGCAGCGTCAGGACAGGCGGCACTGAAGCTTTCTTT. Amino acids: CSVRTGGTEAFF.

The genes are TRBV4-1 and TRBJ1-1, with 7 bases identical to TRBD1. Germline CDR1 MGHRA, CDR2 YSYEKL. This CDR3 comprises 13 residues. J gave up 3 bases and V 3 bases, and 1 base lay outside the gene matches. The CDR3 DNA sequence: TGCGCCAGCAGCCAGACAGGGTACACTGAAGCTTTCTTT. It codes for CASSQTGYTEAFF.

This clonotype has at least ten counts. This chain joins TRBV7-9 and TRBJ2-7; 7 positions match TRBD1. Unmatched junction bases numbered 13, after V lost 5 bases and J lost 6 bases. The CDR3 has 15 residues. CDR1 SEHNR and CDR2 FQNEAQ come from the germline V gene (reference sequence). The DNA for the CDR3 is TGTGCCAGCAGCACTGAAATCGACAGGGCTGTCGAGCAGTACTTC. This encodes CASSTEIDRAVEQYF.

The chain joins TRBV10-2 to TRBJ2-3; D is perhaps TRBD1 (5 bases). Germline loops: CDR1 WSHSY, CDR2 SAAADI. CDR3 length equals 11 residues. Between the trimmed V and J ends, which lost 8 bases and 9 bases, there was a span of 12 bases. CDR3 amino acids: CASGPAGTQYF. DNA for the CDR3: TGCGCCAGCGGGCCAGCAGGGACGCAGTATTTT.

This chain connects TRBV15 to TRBJ2-7; D is perhaps TRBD2 (5 bases). Germline CDR1 reads LNHNV; CDR2 reads YYDKDF (reference sequence). The CDR3 length is 13 residues. Trimming pared 6 bases from V and 6 bases from J, leaving 15 bases between. DNA for the CDR3: TGTGCCACCAGTCCGTCCGGGGTCGGCGAGCAGTACTTC. This sequence encodes CATSPSGVGEQYF.

This chain uses TRBV10-2 with TRBJ2-3, with D possibly matching TRBD2 (7 bases). The CDR3 consists of 16 residues. V was clipped by 3 bases and J by 1 base, with 14 bases between them. Germline CDR1 reads WSHSY; CDR2 reads SAAADI. This CDR3 reads CASSDPGGPRTDTQYF. DNA for the CDR3: TGCGCCAGCAGTGATCCGGGGGGCCCCCGCACAGATACGCAGTATTTT.

V gene TRBV10-3 combines with J gene TRBJ2-7; 9 bases match TRBD1. Germline values: CDR1 ENHRY, CDR2 SYGVKD. The CDR3 is 14 amino acids. J was trimmed by 5 bases and V by 0 bases; bases with no gene match: 2. The CDR3 reads CAISESGTGHEQYV. In DNA form, the CDR3 reads TGTGCCATCAGTGAGTCGGGGACAGGGCACGAGCAGTACGTC.

On this clonotype itself: The conserved final phenylalanine or tryptophan is absent from the CDR3, which likely points to a read error. This sequence joins TRBV19 and TRBJ2-5; D call uncertain. The CDR3 length is 15 residues. Germline loops: CDR1 LNHDA, CDR2 SQIVND (reference sequence). Trimming pared 1 base from V and 5 bases from J, leaving 14 bases between. As DNA, the CDR3 is TGTGCCAGTAGTATAGCCTGGCAGGTAGGGGAGACCCAGTACGTC. Encoded protein: CASSIAWQVGETQYV.

J is TRBJ2-5 and V is TRBV25-1; tentative D call: TRBD2 (7 bases). The CDR3 is 12 residues long. The V gene's germline CDR1 is MGHDK and CDR2 SYGVNS. V shed 10 bases and J shed 4 bases, with 13 bases lying between them. CDR3 sequence: CATGLGGETQYF. The CDR3 DNA follows: TGTGCCACCGGACTAGGGGGAGAGACCCAGTACTTC.

Comments on this clonotype: At one end the junction does not follow the germline gene, possibly because of a read error. The chain recombines TRBV6-1 with TRBJ2-1; D is possibly TRBD1 (6 bases). Germline V gene lookup returns CDR1 MNHNS and CDR2 SASEGT. The CDR3 covers 16 residues. The CDR3 nucleotides are TGTGCCAGCAGTGAAGAACAGGGACGGCCCTACGATGAGCAGTTCTTC. As protein: CASSEEQGRPYDEQFF.

This clonotype has at least ten counts. DNA for the CDR3: TGTGCCAGCAGCTTACCTAGGGATAAAGAGACCCAGTACTTC. It translates to CASSLPRDKETQYF. The V gene is TRBV13, the J gene TRBJ2-5; D gene unclear. The CDR3 length is 14 residues. The V and J ends lost 2 bases and 3 bases respectively, with 10 bases between them. CDR1 and CDR2 (germline): PRHDT, FYEKMQ (reference sequence). Using reference TRBV13 and TRBJ2-5 for the parts outside the CDR3, the full variable domain is AAGVIQSPRHLIKEKRETATLKCYPIPRHDTVYWYQQGPGQDPQFLISFYEKMQSDKGSIPDRFSAQQFSDYHSELNMSSLELGDSALYFCASSLPRDKETQYFGPGTRLLVL.

The J gene is TRBJ1-2, the V gene TRBV29-1; D is unresolved. The CDR3 length is 11 residues. The germline gives CDR1 SQVTM, CDR2 ANQGSEA. V was cut by 7 bases and J by 8 bases, with 14 bases left in between. The CDR3 sequence is CSAYLGGGYTF. Written as DNA, the CDR3 is TGCAGCGCCTACCTAGGAGGGGGCTACACCTTC.

The chain recombines TRBV27 with TRBJ2-2; D ambiguous. Trimming left V 2 bases short and J 6 bases short, with 10 bases between. This CDR3 region has 14 residues. From germline, CDR1 is MNHEY and CDR2 SMNVEV (reference sequence). DNA of the CDR3: TGTGCCAGCAGTTTACTGGGTGGCCCCGGGGAGCTGTTTTTT. Encoded protein: CASSLLGGPGELFF.